A selection of T cell receptor beta chains follows, all from one sample in a study of blood T cell repertoires in COVID-19. Generated by immunoSEQ multiplex PCR, the TCRdb table keeps only in-frame clones and is missing some. The sample has tens of thousands of clones, about 87% seen once. Sequenced material: peripheral blood. These receptors came from a man between 65 and 85 years old with acute or convalescent COVID-19. Each CDR3 is given with its conserved first and last residue. A D gene is named only where the DNA matches it firmly. Clone size is shown for a subset of rows, as once, few, many or a class of expanded clone.

d_gene: .
v_gene: TRBV18
abundance: .
j_gene: TRBJ1-4
CDR3aa: CASSPNLMTTGPSGEKLFF
CDR3nt: TGTGCCAGCTCACCTAACTTAATGACGACAGGACCCTCGGGTGAAAAACTGTTTTTT

d_gene: TRBD1
v_gene: TRBV5-1
abundance: .
j_gene: TRBJ2-1
CDR3aa: CASSLGTGYNEQFF
CDR3nt: TGCGCCAGCAGCTTGGGGACAGGTTACAATGAGCAGTTCTTC

d_gene: TRBD1
v_gene: TRBV27
abundance: .
j_gene: TRBJ1-2
CDR3aa: CASMEQGARSPGGGYTF
CDR3nt: TGTGCCAGCATGGAACAGGGGGCTCGTAGCCCAGGTGGTGGCTACACCTTC

d_gene: .
v_gene: TRBV6-6
abundance: .
j_gene: TRBJ2-1
CDR3aa: CASSPLASHNEQFF
CDR3nt: TGTGCCAGCAGTCCCCTAGCGAGCCACAATGAGCAGTTCTTC

d_gene: .
v_gene: TRBV10-2
abundance: .
j_gene: TRBJ1-1
CDR3aa: CASRDTEAFF
CDR3nt: TGCGCCAGCCGGGACACTGAAGCTTTCTTT

d_gene: .
v_gene: TRBV14
abundance: .
j_gene: TRBJ2-2
CDR3aa: CASRDIAGELFF
CDR3nt: TGTGCCAGCAGGGACATTGCCGGGGAGCTGTTTTTT

d_gene: TRBD1
v_gene: TRBV15
abundance: once
j_gene: TRBJ2-1
CDR3aa: CATSLGQAPNEQFF
CDR3nt: TGTGCCACCAGTTTGGGACAGGCCCCCAATGAGCAGTTCTTC

d_gene: .
v_gene: TRBV27
abundance: .
j_gene: TRBJ2-7
CDR3aa: CASSLRENGVYEQYF
CDR3nt: TGTGCCAGCAGTTTGAGGGAAAACGGGGTCTACGAGCAGTACTTC

d_gene: TRBD1
v_gene: TRBV7-2
abundance: .
j_gene: TRBJ1-1
CDR3aa: CASSARQGLDTEAFF
CDR3nt: TGTGCCAGCAGCGCCCGACAGGGGCTTGACACTGAAGCTTTCTTT

d_gene: .
v_gene: TRBV5-1
abundance: .
j_gene: TRBJ1-1
CDR3aa: CASSLRGRDTEAFF
CDR3nt: TGCGCCAGCAGCTTGCGGGGAAGGGACACTGAAGCTTTCTTT

d_gene: .
v_gene: TRBV29-1
abundance: .
j_gene: TRBJ2-7
CDR3aa: CSVVRDSTYEQYF
CDR3nt: TGCAGCGTTGTACGGGACTCCACCTACGAGCAGTACTTC

d_gene: .
v_gene: TRBV6-6
abundance: .
j_gene: TRBJ1-1
CDR3aa: CASSKGVAVPNTEAFF
CDR3nt: TGTGCCAGTTCCAAGGGGGTTGCCGTTCCGAACACTGAAGCTTTCTTT

d_gene: TRBD1
v_gene: TRBV7-9
abundance: few
j_gene: TRBJ1-6
CDR3aa: CASSLRTTGIQNSPLHF
CDR3nt: TGTGCCAGCAGCTTACGGACGACAGGGATACAGAATTCACCCCTCCACTTT

d_gene: TRBD2
v_gene: TRBV11-2
abundance: .
j_gene: TRBJ2-1
CDR3aa: CASRPSGTYNEQFF
CDR3nt: TGTGCCAGCAGACCTAGCGGCACATACAATGAGCAGTTCTTC

d_gene: .
v_gene: TRBV5-6
abundance: once
j_gene: TRBJ1-1
CDR3aa: CASSLAGMRTEAFF
CDR3nt: TGTGCCAGCAGCTTGGCGGGGATGCGCACTGAAGCTTTCTTT

d_gene: TRBD2
v_gene: TRBV7-9
abundance: .
j_gene: TRBJ2-1
CDR3aa: CASSSVGLYNEQFF
CDR3nt: TGTGCCAGCAGCTCAGTGGGACTATACAATGAGCAGTTCTTC

d_gene: TRBD1
v_gene: TRBV7-9
abundance: .
j_gene: TRBJ2-2
CDR3aa: CASSLQGTGELFF
CDR3nt: TGTGCCAGCAGCCTACAGGGGACCGGGGAGCTGTTTTTT

d_gene: .
v_gene: TRBV30
abundance: few
j_gene: TRBJ1-3
CDR3aa: CAWRADRSGNTIYF
CDR3nt: TGTGCCTGGAGGGCGGATCGATCTGGAAACACCATATATTTT

d_gene: .
v_gene: TRBV28
abundance: .
j_gene: TRBJ1-5
CDR3aa: CASSFTGLRQPQHF
CDR3nt: TGTGCCAGCAGTTTCACGGGATTGCGTCAGCCCCAGCATTTT

d_gene: .
v_gene: TRBV11-3
abundance: .
j_gene: TRBJ2-1
CDR3aa: CASSLGAYNEQFF
CDR3nt: TGTGCCAGCAGCTTAGGCGCATACAATGAGCAGTTCTTC

d_gene: .
v_gene: TRBV27
abundance: once
j_gene: TRBJ1-4
CDR3aa: CASSFSATNEKLFF
CDR3nt: TGTGCCAGCAGTTTCAGTGCAACTAATGAAAAACTGTTTTTT

d_gene: .
v_gene: TRBV11-2
abundance: .
j_gene: TRBJ2-1
CDR3aa: CASSPGSYNEQFF
CDR3nt: TGTGCCAGCAGCCCCGGTAGCTACAATGAGCAGTTCTTC

d_gene: .
v_gene: TRBV5-1
abundance: .
j_gene: TRBJ1-1
CDR3aa: CASRTRDNTEAFF
CDR3nt: TGCGCCAGCAGAACCAGGGATAACACTGAAGCTTTCTTT

d_gene: .
v_gene: TRBV7-2
abundance: .
j_gene: TRBJ1-1
CDR3aa: CASSLNRANEAFF
CDR3nt: TGTGCCAGCAGCTTAAACAGGGCAAACGAGGCTTTCTTT

d_gene: TRBD1
v_gene: TRBV19
abundance: .
j_gene: TRBJ2-7
CDR3aa: CASSIAWDRGYEQYF
CDR3nt: TGTGCCAGTAGTATCGCCTGGGACAGGGGCTACGAGCAGTACTTC